These 25 T cell receptor beta chains originate from one sample sequenced in a study of early T cells in non-severe SARS-CoV-2 infection. TCRdb redid the calling of the 5' RACE reads with MiXCR, one entry per CDR3 protein. This sample has over 85,000 distinct CDR3 sequences; around 12% occur once, and the top ten carry about 3.8%. Sequenced here: whole blood, sampled at baseline. The receptors were gathered from an adult who was a healthcare worker with PCR-confirmed SARS-CoV-2 infection or an uninfected control (not recorded which).

This clonotype was counted between two and nine times. The chain uses TRBV7-6 and TRBJ1-3; D gene ambiguous. The CDR3 runs to 13 residues. The germline CDR1 and CDR2 sequences are SGHVS and FNYEAQ. Trimming removed 1 base at V and 4 bases at J, with 5 bases between. The CDR3 DNA reads TGTGCCAGCAGCTTAGAAGCGGGAAACACCATATATTTT. It encodes CASSLEAGNTIYF.

The sample holds a few counts of this clonotype. The chain has TRBV28 and TRBJ2-1, with D possibly matching TRBD2 (6 bases). This CDR3 region has 14 residues. The V end lost 7 bases, the J end lost 8 bases, and 18 bases lay between the germline ends. Germline CDR1 is MDHEN and CDR2 is SYDVKM. The CDR3 sequence: CASNGGASWDEQFF. CDR3 coding DNA: TGTGCCAGCAACGGAGGGGCTAGCTGGGATGAGCAGTTCTTC.

The V gene is TRBV14, the J gene TRBJ2-2; D remains unclear. Germline V CDR1 and CDR2: SGHDN, FVKESK. The CDR3 consists of 16 residues. The V end lost 4 bases, the J end lost 1 base, and 13 bases lay between the germline ends. CDR3 coding DNA: TGTGCCAGCAGCCCCCTCCAAGCGCTGAACACCGGGGAGCTGTTTTTT. Translated, it gives CASSPLQALNTGELFF.

This clonotype was seen only a few times. J is TRBJ1-2 and V is TRBV5-1; D may be TRBD1 (5 bases). V shed 4 bases and J shed 4 bases, with 17 bases lying between them. Germline-derived CDR1 and CDR2 are SGHRS and YFSETQ. The CDR3 is 15 residues long. DNA of the CDR3: TGCGCCAGCAGCCGTGATGACAGTGGGGCCTATGGCTACACCTTC. It codes for CASSRDDSGAYGYTF. The variable domain in full, with the rest retrieved from reference TRBV5-1 and TRBJ1-2, is KAGVTQTPRYLIKTRGQQVTLSCSPISGHRSVSWYQQTPGQGLQFLFEYFSETQRNKGNFPGRFSGRQFSNSRSEMNVSTLELGDSALYLCASSRDDSGAYGYTFGSGTRLTVV.

This clonotype was seen more than once but under ten times. The rearrangement links TRBV19 to TRBJ2-1; TRBD1 agrees at 9 bases. CDR3 size: 17 residues. Germline V gene data show CDR1 as LNHDA and CDR2 as SQIVND (reference sequence). V trimming: 4 bases; J trimming: 8 bases; junction bases outside the gene matches: 15. The CDR3 protein is CASSTAGVGQGTHEQFF. In DNA form, the CDR3 reads TGTGCCAGTAGTACAGCCGGGGTAGGACAGGGGACACATGAGCAGTTCTTC. The whole variable domain, filled in from reference TRBV19 and TRBJ2-1, reads DGGITQSPKYLFRKEGQNVTLSCEQNLNHDAMYWYRQDPGQGLRLIYYSQIVNDFQKGDIAEGYSVSREKKESFPLTVTSAQKNPTAFYLCASSTAGVGQGTHEQFFGPGTRLTVL.

This clonotype was counted a few times. This chain links TRBV12-3 or TRBV12-4 with TRBJ1-1; 7 bases are shared with TRBD1. The CDR3 is made up of 14 amino acids. V shed 3 bases and J 5 bases; nucleotides not matched to a gene: 6. The CDR3 is CASSFQGGKTEAFF. The CDR3 DNA reads TGTGCCAGCAGTTTTCAAGGGGGCAAGACTGAAGCTTTCTTT.

The chain uses TRBV24-1 and TRBJ2-2; 12 nucleotides agree with TRBD2. After removal of 1 base from V and 2 bases from J, the junction contained 7 bases not matched to a gene. Germline assignment: CDR1 KGHDR and CDR2 SFDVKD. This CDR3 spans 19 amino acids. CDR3 region: CATSDFQTSGSDNTGELFF. CDR3 sequence (DNA): TGTGCCACCAGTGATTTTCAGACTAGCGGGAGCGATAACACCGGGGAGCTGTTTTTT.

This clonotype showed up just a few times. The chain links TRBV20-1 to TRBJ1-1; D perhaps matches TRBD1 (5 bases). V lost 1 base and J lost 1, with 10 bases in between. This CDR3 is 14 amino acids long. Looked up from germline, CDR1 is DFQATT and CDR2 is SNEGSKA (reference sequence). Here the CDR3 reads CSARAGNRNTEAFF. CDR3 sequence (DNA): TGCAGTGCTAGAGCAGGGAACCGGAACACTGAAGCTTTCTTT.

The V gene is TRBV11-2, the J gene TRBJ2-1; D not certain. Trimming cost V 0 bases and J 8 bases, with 11 bases left between them. Germline loops: CDR1 SGHAT, CDR2 FQNNGV. The CDR3 is 14 residues long. The CDR3 loop is CASSLEQYVDEQFF. CDR3 DNA sequence: TGTGCCAGCAGCTTAGAGCAGTACGTGGATGAGCAGTTCTTC.

This clonotype was seen ten or more times. The chain employs TRBV6-1 and TRBJ2-2, with 11 bases aligning to TRBD1. Germline CDR1 and CDR2: MNHNS and SASEGT. The CDR3 is made up of 15 amino acids. V dropped 7 bases and J dropped 6; count of bases not matched to a gene: 7. In DNA form, the CDR3 reads TGTGCCAGCATATTGGGACAGGGGGATGCCGGGGAGCTGTTTTTT. Protein product: CASILGQGDAGELFF.

This clonotype was counted only a few times. The CDR3: CSAATSPNYEQYF. The CDR3 DNA follows: TGCAGTGCTGCGACTAGCCCAAACTACGAGCAGTACTTC. J is TRBJ2-7 and V is TRBV20-1, with 7 bases fitting TRBD2. Germline V gives CDR1 DFQATT, CDR2 SNEGSKA (reference sequence). V lost 5 bases to trimming and J lost 3 bases; unmatched junction nucleotides: 7. The CDR3 totals 13 residues.

The chain links TRBV4-1 to TRBJ2-3; weak D call: TRBD2 (5 bases). Germline-derived CDR1 and CDR2 are MGHRA and YSYEKL. The ends were cut back, 1 base at V and 5 bases at J, with 16 bases in the middle. CDR3 length: 16 amino acids. DNA for the CDR3: TGCGCCAGCAGCCAAGTAATGTGGACTCGGAAAGATACGCAGTATTTT. Amino acid sequence: CASSQVMWTRKDTQYF.

This rearrangement joins TRBV4-2 to TRBJ2-7, with TRBD2 as a possible D gene (7 bases). This CDR3 has 13 residues. With 5 bases removed from V and 4 bases from J, the gap between germline ends came to 12 bases. Germline assignment: CDR1 LGHNA and CDR2 YNFKEQ. The CDR3 region is CASSSRGGYEQYF. In DNA, the CDR3 is TGTGCCAGCAGCTCGAGGGGGGGGTACGAGCAGTACTTC.

This clonotype occurred many times. V is TRBV7-9 and J is TRBJ2-1; 7 bases are a match to TRBD1. The CDR3 loop spans 15 amino acids. V was clipped by 0 bases and J by 7 bases; unmatched bases: 6. Germline V lookup: CDR1 SEHNR, CDR2 FQNEAQ (reference sequence). The CDR3 DNA is TGTGCCAGCAGCTTAGCGTCGGGGACAGCAAATGAGCAGTTCTTC. Its protein is CASSLASGTANEQFF.

The table lists this clonotype with many counts. In DNA form, the CDR3 reads TGCAGCGTTGATAGCGGCTGGGGAATGAACACTGAAGCTTTCTTT. As protein: CSVDSGWGMNTEAFF. The gene calls are TRBV29-1 and TRBJ1-1; D remains ambiguous. Germline lookup yields CDR1 SQVTM and CDR2 ANQGSEA. V dropped 3 bases and J dropped 0 bases, with 14 bases sitting between them. The CDR3 totals 15 residues.

This chain uses TRBV2 with TRBJ2-7; TRBD1 matches 11 bases. The CDR3 loop spans 17 amino acids. Losses at the gene ends were 1 base for V and 2 bases for J; bases not matched to a gene: 7. Germline V CDR1 and CDR2: SNHLY, FYNNEI. CDR3 nucleotide sequence: TGTGCCAGCAGTGAAGATCGTAGGGACAGGGGGGCCTACGAGCAGTACTTC. Translated: CASSEDRRDRGAYEQYF.

This clonotype was counted many times. The chain is built from TRBV30 and TRBJ1-1, with no clear D. The germline V gene has CDR1 GTSNPN and CDR2 SVGIG (reference sequence). The CDR3 length is 10 residues. Trimming shortened V by 3 bases and J by 10 bases, and 9 bases separated the two germline ends. As DNA, the CDR3 is TGTGCCTGGAGGAGGGTCTCAGCTTTCTTT. Translation gives CAWRRVSAFF. The entire variable domain, with the rest obtained from reference TRBV30 and TRBJ1-1, is as follows: SQTIHQWPATLVQPVGSPLSLECTVEGTSNPNLYWYRQAAGRGLQLLFYSVGIGQISSEVPQNLSASRPQDRQFILSSKKLLLSDSGFYLCAWRRVSAFFGQGTRLTVV.

The chain links TRBV9 to TRBJ1-1, with 8 positions matching TRBD1. V dropped 0 bases and J dropped 4; count of bases not matched to a gene: 8. Germline V gene sequence: CDR1 SGDLS, CDR2 YYNGEE. The CDR3 sequence is 16 residues long. Written as DNA, the CDR3 is TGTGCCAGCAGCGTAGTGACGACAGGGGTGGGCACTGAAGCTTTCTTT. It translates to CASSVVTTGVGTEAFF.

This clonotype turned up a few times. The chain joins TRBV30 to TRBJ1-6; D remains ambiguous. Looked up from germline, CDR1 is GTSNPN and CDR2 is SVGIG (reference sequence). The V and J ends lost 1 base and 6 bases respectively, with 10 bases between them. The CDR3 runs 14 residues. This CDR3 is CAWSGASSNSPLHF. Here the CDR3 DNA reads TGTGCCTGGAGTGGCGCCAGCTCTAATTCACCCCTCCACTTT. The complete variable domain, with remaining parts taken from reference TRBV30 and TRBJ1-6, reads SQTIHQWPATLVQPVGSPLSLECTVEGTSNPNLYWYRQAAGRGLQLLFYSVGIGQISSEVPQNLSASRPQDRQFILSSKKLLLSDSGFYLCAWSGASSNSPLHFGNGTRLTVT.

This chain links TRBV30 with TRBJ1-5; D is ambiguous. CDR1 and CDR2 from the germline V gene are GTSNPN and SVGIG (reference sequence). Trimming shortened V by 1 base and J by 1 base, and 5 bases separated the two germline ends. The CDR3 has 13 residues. Written as DNA, the CDR3 is TGTGCCTGGAGTGCGGGGAGCAATCAGCCCCAGCATTTT. Amino acid sequence: CAWSAGSNQPQHF.

This clonotype came up once. This chain links TRBV4-2 with TRBJ2-3; D call uncertain. CDR1 and CDR2 (germline): LGHNA, YNFKEQ. The CDR3 totals 12 residues. V was trimmed by 5 bases and J by 6 bases, leaving 9 bases between them. The CDR3 region has the DNA TGTGCCAGCAGCGCTAGTCGGGATACGCAGTATTTT. It codes for CASSASRDTQYF.

This clonotype was counted ten times or more. The chain employs TRBV18 and TRBJ1-6, with D perhaps matching TRBD1 (6 bases). Germline V gene sequence: CDR1 KGHSH, CDR2 LQKENI. CDR3 length: 14 residues. Deletions cut 5 bases from V and 7 bases from J, with 12 bases between. The CDR3 is CASSYRDTNSPLHF. CDR3 bases: TGTGCCAGCTCATACCGGGACACCAATTCACCCCTCCACTTT.

The chain recombines TRBV6-1 with TRBJ2-3, with D perhaps given as TRBD1 or TRBD2 (5 bases each). V was pared by 3 bases and J by 2 bases, with 9 bases between. The CDR3 is 14 amino acids. Germline loops: CDR1 MNHNS, CDR2 SASEGT. CDR3 amino acids: CASSERGTTDTQYF. The CDR3 coding sequence is TGTGCCAGCAGTGAGAGAGGGACCACAGATACGCAGTATTTT.

This sequence joins TRBV5-5 and TRBJ1-6; no clear D. CDR1 is SGHKS, CDR2 YYEKEE, per germline (reference sequence). V lost 2 bases and J lost 8, with 8 bases in between. The CDR3 has 13 residues. The CDR3 region has the DNA TGTGCCAGCAGCTTCTTGGGCGATTCACCCCTCCACTTT. Residues: CASSFLGDSPLHF.

This clonotype was seen at least ten times. This chain uses TRBV5-1 with TRBJ2-1; D unclear. The CDR3 is 12 residues long. Deletions cut 0 bases from V and 7 bases from J, with 5 bases between. From germline, CDR1 is SGHRS and CDR2 YFSETQ. The CDR3 nucleotides are TGCGCCAGCAGCTTGGTCTCGAATGAGCAGTTCTTC. This gives the protein CASSLVSNEQFF.